Described below is a single T cell receptor beta chain sequence and its context. The antigen remains undetermined. The sample originates from a study of shared clonotypes between healthy human individuals. Recent acute infections and vaccinations were absent in the healthy HIV-negative adult donors. Authors' methods: Filtering of immunoSEQ junctional sequences could not match full-length read filtering. Here immunoSEQ multiplex PCR was the method, and the copy in TCRdb shows in-frame clones only, minus some. D and trimming were read from the DNA, whereas the V and J calls and clone size are those reported in that table. The table shows 550,000 to 800,000 clones, with around 67% occurring only once. Study-wide results and limits: The naive CD4 repertoires of a handful of donors were compared, and around 5% of clonotypes were shared.

Trimming shortened V by 6 bases and J by 7 bases, and 16 bases separated the two germline ends. Germline lookup yields CDR1 SNHLY and CDR2 FYNNEI. The CDR3 consists of 14 residues. The origin of this receptor is a woman aged 30 to 39 in good health. Sequenced sample: memory CD4+ T cells sorted from blood. Subset defined: CD45RA-negative fraction. J is TRBJ2-1 and V is TRBV2, with D possibly TRBD1 on 6 matching bases. CDR3 bases: TGTGCCAGCAGAATGGTAGGGGGATTGAATGAGCAGTTCTTC. This sequence encodes CASRMVGGLNEQFF.